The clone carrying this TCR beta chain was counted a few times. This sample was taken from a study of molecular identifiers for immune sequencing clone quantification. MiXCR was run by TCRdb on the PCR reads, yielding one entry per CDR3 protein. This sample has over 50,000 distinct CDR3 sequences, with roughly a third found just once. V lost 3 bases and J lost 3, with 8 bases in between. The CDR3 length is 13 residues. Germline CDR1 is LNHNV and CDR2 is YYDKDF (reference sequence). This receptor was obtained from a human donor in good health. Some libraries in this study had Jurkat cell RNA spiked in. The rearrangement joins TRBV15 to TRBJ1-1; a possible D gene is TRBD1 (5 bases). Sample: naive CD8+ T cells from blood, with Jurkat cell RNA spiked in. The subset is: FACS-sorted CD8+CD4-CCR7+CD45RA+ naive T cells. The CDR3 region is CATSRAGHTEAFF. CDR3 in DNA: TGTGCCACCAGCAGGGCGGGGCACACTGAAGCTTTCTTT.